This T cell receptor (beta chain) was recovered during a study of human T cells and chemical hapten exposure. The wider study: Readings were taken at 6 days from patch tests that had applied 0.01% DPC to the upper back.

Sample time point: patch test 1, 2 weeks after DPC sensitization. Documented treatment: therapeutic diphenylcyclopropenone sensitization with weekly scalp DPC. Blood collection took place prior to placing each patch test. The study drew its donors from alopecia patients who were 18 to 70 years old and suitable for DPC. Original methodology: A typical sample had 100,000 or so TCRs, with roughly 23,224 to 690,600 overall. TCRdb reanalysed the RACE reads using MiXCR and keeps one entry per CDR3 protein. TCRdb, not the original authors, processed these V and J calls. The sample has 40,000 to 60,000 distinct CDR3 sequences, about 10% seen once; the top ten hold 3.5% to 5%. The V end lost 0 bases, the J end lost 2 bases, and 7 bases lay between the germline ends. The CDR3 is 14 amino acids. CDR1 LNHDA and CDR2 SQIVND come from the germline V gene (reference sequence). At least ten counts were recorded for this clonotype.

The chain has TRBV19 and TRBJ2-5; no definite D call. The sample here was whole blood, taken in connection with sensitization to the hapten diphenylcyclopropenone (DPC). The TCR was taken from a woman between 50 and 59 years old with alopecia areata. Some clones in this sample may be carry-over from other donors' samples. The CDR3 region has the DNA TGTGCCAGTAGTATAGATCCCACTCAAGAGACCCAGTACTTC. Its protein is CASSIDPTQETQYF.